This TCR beta chain was recovered during a study of OX40 agonist ivuxolimab in advanced cancers. There are 12 residues in the CDR3. Germline lookup yields CDR1 SGHDT and CDR2 YYEEEE. V shed 4 bases, J shed 8 bases, and the junction held 5 bases outside the gene matches. Sequenced by immunoSEQ multiplex PCR; TCRdb stores in-frame clones only, minus some. This sample yields 65,000 to 70,000 clones, of which roughly nine tenths are seen a single time; 5.5% to 8% belongs to the top ten. The material was CD4+ or CD8+ T cells sorted from blood, obtained in a trial of the OX40 agonist ivuxolimab. The sequence derives from an adult with an advanced solid tumor such as melanoma, head and neck, liver or kidney cancer. The rearrangement joins TRBV5-6 to TRBJ1-2, with 7 bases matching TRBD1. CDR3 amino acids: CASSPTGWGYTF. CDR3 sequence (DNA): TGTGCCAGCAGCCCGACAGGGTGGGGCTACACCTTC.